This TCR beta chain originates from a study of CD8+CD57+ T cells in acquired aplastic anemia. Study-wide context: Across the sorted CD4+ and CD8+ cells, DNA amounts averaged 3.2 ug.

The length of the CDR3 is 13 residues. The germline V and J ends were trimmed by 6 bases and 8 bases, with 19 bases remaining between them. Germline values: CDR1 DFQATT, CDR2 SNEGSKA (reference sequence). Genomic DNA, the template, was used for profiling of the TCR beta VDJ and CDR3. From the reads, TCRdb called clonotypes with MiXCR, one entry per CDR3 protein. The sample holds 250,000 to 300,000 distinct CDR3 sequences, around 60% seen once. The chain couples TRBV20-1 to TRBJ1-2; a possible D gene is TRBD1 (5 bases). The sample was sorted CD4+, CD8+, or CD8+CD57+ T cells (not recorded which) from PBMCs. This TCR was sampled from a human donor with severe aplastic anemia or a healthy control (not recorded which). The CDR3 region is CSATDGGVGGYTF. CDR3 nucleotides: TGCAGTGCAACGGACGGGGGGGTAGGAGGCTACACCTTC.